The clone carrying this T cell receptor (beta chain) was detected a few times. The CDR3 length is 16 residues. Germline-derived CDR1 and CDR2 are DFQATT and SNEGSKA (reference sequence). Losses at the gene ends were 6 bases for V and 0 bases for J; bases not matched to a gene: 10. TCRdb recomputed calls from the 5' RACE reads with MiXCR, one row per CDR3 protein. This table holds around 43,000 distinct CDR3 sequences, under 20% found once. V usage is TRBV20-1 and J usage is TRBJ1-5; 8 bases are shared with TRBD1. This clonotype originated in a female donor with breast cancer. The material sequenced was naive CD4+ T cells sorted from a lymph node. As for subset: naive CD4+ T cells, CD4+CD45RA+CD25-. Written as DNA, the CDR3 is TGCAGTGCCGTGACAGGGGCCTTAGATAGCAATCAGCCCCAGCATTTT. Amino acids: CSAVTGALDSNQPQHF.